Below, 24 T cell receptor beta chains from the same sample are listed, as sequenced in a study of blood T cell repertoires in COVID-19. The protocol was immunoSEQ multiplex PCR, while the TCRdb copy is restricted to in-frame clones and leaves out a portion. The sample contains 250,000 to 350,000 clones, under 95% of which appear only once. Sequenced input: PBMCs or T cells enriched from blood (not recorded which). The source is a man aged 60-69 years who had recovered from COVID-19.

The chain's CDR3 is CASSLGRTAKTYNEQFF. The CDR3 nucleotides are TGTGCCAGCAGTTTAGGCAGGACAGCGAAAACCTACAATGAGCAGTTCTTC. The V call is TRBV27, the J call TRBJ2-1, with D perhaps TRBD1 (6 bases). The CDR3 runs to 17 residues. V lost 2 bases, J lost 2 bases, and 16 bases lay in between. Germline V lookup: CDR1 MNHEY, CDR2 SMNVEV (reference sequence).

J is TRBJ2-2 and V is TRBV10-3; 14 bases are a match to TRBD2. CDR1 is ENHRY and CDR2 is SYGVKD in the germline V gene. The CDR3 sequence is 19 residues long. J gave up 0 bases and V 7 bases, and 10 bases lay outside the gene matches. DNA for the CDR3: TGTGCCATCAACCCCGCCGGGACTAGCGGGAGTGCGAACACCGGGGAGCTGTTTTTT. Residues: CAINPAGTSGSANTGELFF.

The chain combines TRBV7-3 with TRBJ2-5; 10 bases are a match to TRBD2. CDR3 size: 16 residues. V trimming: 1 base; J trimming: 5 bases; junction bases outside the gene matches: 7. Germline lookup yields CDR1 SGHTA and CDR2 FQGTGA. The CDR3 loop reads CASSLMASGGMETQYF. CDR3 DNA sequence: TGTGCCAGCAGCTTAATGGCTAGCGGGGGTATGGAGACCCAGTACTTC.

In the case of this clone: The sample contains more than one DNA sequence encoding this CDR3. The CDR3 here is CASSPPGLAVNEQFF. CDR3 DNA sequence: TGTGCCAGCTCACCCCCGGGACTAGCGGTAAATGAGCAGTTCTTC. V and J are TRBV18 and TRBJ2-1; 11 bases agree with TRBD2. Germline assignment: CDR1 KGHSH and CDR2 LQKENI. The CDR3 spans 15 residues. V was pared by 3 bases and J by 7 bases, with 5 bases of the junction left unmatched.

The chain links TRBV15 to TRBJ1-6; D unresolved. The CDR3 is 14 amino acids. Trimming took off 0 bases at V and 6 bases at J, with 6 bases between the two ends. Germline lookup yields CDR1 LNHNV and CDR2 YYDKDF (reference sequence). The CDR3 region is CATSRDNSNSPLHF. Here the CDR3 DNA reads TGTGCCACCAGCAGAGATAACAGTAATTCACCCCTCCACTTT.

The CDR3 loop is CASTKDRSTDTQYF. CDR3 in DNA: TGTGCCAGCACCAAGGACAGATCCACAGATACGCAGTATTTT. The chain carries TRBV6-6 and TRBJ2-3; D is perhaps TRBD1 (6 bases). Trimming shortened V by 7 bases and J by 2 bases, and 13 bases separated the two germline ends. In germline, CDR1 is MNHNY, CDR2 SVGAGI (reference sequence). CDR3 length: 14 residues.

This chain connects TRBV6-2 or TRBV6-3 to TRBJ1-2; unclear D gene. This CDR3 is 13 amino acids long. V lost 0 bases, J lost 6 bases, and 8 bases lay in between. Germline V CDR1 and CDR2: MNHEY, SVGEGT. The CDR3 loop reads CASSYSAVDGYTF. CDR3 in DNA: TGTGCCAGCAGTTACTCGGCAGTGGATGGCTACACCTTC.

V and J are TRBV7-9 and TRBJ2-1; the D gene is possibly TRBD2 (7 bases). Trimming removed 2 bases from V and 8 bases from J, with 13 bases in between. The CDR3 has 14 amino acids. The V gene's germline CDR1 is SEHNR and CDR2 FQNEAQ (reference sequence). In DNA, the CDR3 is TGTGCCAGCAGCTTATCCAGGGGAGGGCATGAGCAGTTCTTC. It is translated as CASSLSRGGHEQFF. Together with reference TRBV7-9 and TRBJ2-1, the CDR3 gives the full variable domain: DTGVSQNPRHKITKRGQNVTFRCDPISEHNRLYWYRQTLGQGPEFLTYFQNEAQLEKSRLLSDRFSAERPKGSFSTLEIQRTEQGDSAMYLCASSLSRGGHEQFFGPGTRLTVL.

The chain carries TRBV6-2 or TRBV6-3 and TRBJ2-1, with 7 bases identical to TRBD2. CDR1 and CDR2 (germline): MNHEY, SVGEGT. Trimming took 6 bases from V and 4 from J; bases not matched to a gene: 15. This CDR3 has 17 residues. The CDR3 DNA reads as TGTGCCAGCAGCCCCGGTTATCGAGCGGGGTTGTACAATGAGCAGTTCTTC. Its protein is CASSPGYRAGLYNEQFF.

This CDR3 reads CASRSGGAAGDTGELFF. DNA of the CDR3: TGTGCCAGCAGATCGGGTGGGGCAGCGGGGGACACCGGGGAGCTGTTTTTT. The J gene is TRBJ2-2, the V gene TRBV7-9, with TRBD2 matching 8 bases. J gave up 3 bases and V 6 bases, and 12 bases lay outside the gene matches. Germline V gene lookup returns CDR1 SEHNR and CDR2 FQNEAQ (reference sequence). The CDR3 consists of 17 residues.

This chain connects TRBV12-3 or TRBV12-4 to TRBJ1-5; tentatively, D is TRBD1 (5 bases). This CDR3 is 12 amino acids long. The ends were cut back, 5 bases at V and 6 bases at J, with 8 bases in the middle. The CDR3 protein is CASSRGGQPQHF. The DNA of the CDR3 is TGTGCCAGCAGTAGGGGCGGTCAGCCCCAGCATTTT.

The V call is TRBV11-3, the J call TRBJ2-1; 9 nucleotides match TRBD2. Unmatched junction bases numbered 6, after V lost 2 bases and J lost 4 bases. Germline V CDR1 and CDR2: SGHNT, YENEEA. The CDR3 totals 16 residues. CDR3 loop: CASSLWFSGGYNEQFF. CDR3 DNA sequence: TGTGCCAGCAGCTTATGGTTTAGCGGGGGTTACAATGAGCAGTTCTTC.

This chain links TRBV6-1 with TRBJ2-1, with 10 positions matching TRBD2. This CDR3 has 15 residues. Germline V gene data show CDR1 as MNHNS and CDR2 as SASEGT. V shed 3 bases, J shed 7 bases, and the junction held 6 bases outside the gene matches. CDR3 nucleotide sequence: TGTGCCAGCAGTGATTCGGGACTAGCGAAAAATGAGCAGTTCTTC. It yields the protein CASSDSGLAKNEQFF.

The rearrangement joins TRBV28 to TRBJ1-2; TRBD1 agrees at 7 bases. Germline CDR1 and CDR2: MDHEN and SYDVKM. V lost 2 bases and J lost 0; bases outside the gene matches: 6. CDR3 length: 16 amino acids. The CDR3 spells CASSLRDRPSNYGYTF. In nucleotides, the CDR3 is TGTGCCAGCAGTTTAAGGGACAGACCTTCTAACTATGGCTACACCTTC.

The chain is built from TRBV5-6 and TRBJ2-2; a weak D match, TRBD1 (6 bases). V shed 4 bases and J shed 1 base, with 14 bases lying between them. The CDR3 is made up of 16 amino acids. Germline CDR1 and CDR2: SGHDT and YYEEEE. CDR3 amino acids: CASSARPGQNTGELFF. The DNA for the CDR3 is TGTGCCAGCAGCGCAAGGCCGGGACAGAACACCGGGGAGCTGTTTTTT.

The chain is built from TRBV27 and TRBJ2-1; D perhaps matches TRBD1 (6 bases). Per germline, CDR1 MNHEY and CDR2 SMNVEV (reference sequence). This CDR3 has 14 residues. Trimming took 10 bases from V and 2 from J, leaving 15 bases between them. The CDR3, as DNA: TGTGCCATCGCATCCCGGGACACCTACAATGAGCAGTTCTTC. This codes for CAIASRDTYNEQFF.

V usage is TRBV10-1 and J usage is TRBJ2-7; TRBD1 aligns across 9 bases. Germline CDR1 and CDR2: WNHNN and SYGVQD (reference sequence). The CDR3 is 15 residues long. V gave up 6 bases and J gave up 0 bases; unmatched junction bases: 6. The CDR3 nucleotides are TGCGCCAGCAGCAACGGACAGGGGCCCTCCTACGAGCAGTACTTC. Its translation: CASSNGQGPSYEQYF.

This clone has ten or more counts. V and J are TRBV7-2 and TRBJ2-7; D might be TRBD1 (7 bases). CDR3 size: 17 residues. V was cut by 5 bases and J by 4 bases, with 24 bases left in between. Germline CDR1 is SGHTA and CDR2 is FQGNSA. This CDR3 is CASSPPIGQGGAYEQYF. The CDR3 bases are TGTGCCAGCAGCCCCCCGATCGGGCAGGGGGGAGCGTACGAGCAGTACTTC.

V gene TRBV3-1 (or the pseudogene TRBV3-2) combines with J gene TRBJ2-7; TRBD2 matches 11 bases. The trim removed 1 base at V and 2 bases at J, leaving 10 bases unmatched. The CDR3 consists of 18 residues. Per the germline V gene, CDR1 is LGHDT and CDR2 is YNNKEL (reference sequence). CDR3 protein: CASSQARPTSGSPYEQYF. DNA of the CDR3: TGTGCCAGCAGCCAAGCTCGTCCTACTAGCGGGAGCCCCTACGAGCAGTACTTC.

This chain connects TRBV27 to TRBJ1-2; D unclear. CDR3 length: 14 residues. Germline V CDR1 and CDR2: MNHEY, SMNVEV (reference sequence). V gave up 3 bases and J gave up 4 bases, with 12 bases separating them. CDR3 nucleotide sequence: TGTGCCAGCAGTTTGTCGGGATCCCTCTATGGCTACACCTTC. It is translated as CASSLSGSLYGYTF.

The chain links TRBV9 to TRBJ2-1, with 7 bases fitting TRBD1. J lost 5 bases, V lost 3 bases, and 8 bases had no gene match. CDR1 SGDLS and CDR2 YYNGEE come from the germline V gene. The CDR3 has 15 amino acids. CDR3 DNA: TGTGCCAGCAGCGCCAGACAGGGCGCGGACAATGAGCAGTTCTTC. Protein product: CASSARQGADNEQFF.

The chain joins TRBV30 to TRBJ1-1; 7 positions match TRBD1. This CDR3 region has 11 residues. Germline CDR1 is GTSNPN and CDR2 is SVGIG (reference sequence). After removal of 3 bases from V and 8 bases from J, the junction contained 3 bases not matched to a gene. CDR3 sequence (DNA): TGTGCCTGGAGCAGGGGGACAGAAGCTTTCTTT. It specifies CAWSRGTEAFF.

This clone was recorded only once. The CDR3 nucleotides read TGTGCCAGCAGTTTATCCGGGGGTTCACCCCTCCACTTT. This codes for CASSLSGGSPLHF. The chain is built from TRBV27 and TRBJ1-6; D possibly corresponds to TRBD1 (5 bases). This CDR3 is 13 amino acids long. Germline-derived CDR1 and CDR2 are MNHEY and SMNVEV (reference sequence). V was shortened by 0 bases and J by 9 bases, with 6 bases between the two germline ends.

This chain joins TRBV2 and TRBJ2-1; 13 bases line up with TRBD2. After removal of 6 bases from V and 9 bases from J, the junction contained 8 bases not matched to a gene. From germline, CDR1 is SNHLY and CDR2 FYNNEI. CDR3 length equals 15 residues. The CDR3 spells CASRRTSGGAGEQFF. CDR3 coding DNA: TGTGCCAGCAGGCGTACTAGCGGGGGGGCAGGTGAGCAGTTCTTC.